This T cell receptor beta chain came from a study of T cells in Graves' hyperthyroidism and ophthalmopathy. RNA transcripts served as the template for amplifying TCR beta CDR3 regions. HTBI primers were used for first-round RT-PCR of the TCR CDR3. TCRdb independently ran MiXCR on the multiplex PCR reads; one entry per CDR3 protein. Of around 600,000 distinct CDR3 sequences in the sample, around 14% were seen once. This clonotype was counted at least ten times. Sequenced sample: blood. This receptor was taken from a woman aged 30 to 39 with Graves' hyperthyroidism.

The CDR3 region is CAISSSSAGTDTQYF. Here the CDR3 DNA reads TGTGCCATATCCTCCAGCTCGGCGGGCACAGATACGCAGTATTTT. The genes are TRBV30 and TRBJ2-3; no definite D call. V shed 8 bases and J shed 1 base, with 19 bases lying between them. The CDR3 loop spans 15 amino acids. Germline V CDR1 and CDR2: GTSNPN, SVGIG (reference sequence).